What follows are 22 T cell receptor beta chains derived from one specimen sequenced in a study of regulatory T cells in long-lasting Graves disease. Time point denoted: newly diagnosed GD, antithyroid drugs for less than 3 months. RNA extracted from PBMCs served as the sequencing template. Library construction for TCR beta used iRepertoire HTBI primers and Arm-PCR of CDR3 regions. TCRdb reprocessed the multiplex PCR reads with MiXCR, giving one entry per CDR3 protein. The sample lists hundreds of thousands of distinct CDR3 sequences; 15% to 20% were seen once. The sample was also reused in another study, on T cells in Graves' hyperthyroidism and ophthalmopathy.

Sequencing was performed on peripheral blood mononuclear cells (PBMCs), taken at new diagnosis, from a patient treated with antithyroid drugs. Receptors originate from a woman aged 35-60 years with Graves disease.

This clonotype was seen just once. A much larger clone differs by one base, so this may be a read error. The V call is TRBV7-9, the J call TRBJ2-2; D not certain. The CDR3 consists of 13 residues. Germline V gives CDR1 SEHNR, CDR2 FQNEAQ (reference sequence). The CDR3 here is CASGLGLTPSLFF. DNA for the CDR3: TGTGCCAGCGGCTTAGGGCTAACCCCCTCCCTGTTTTTT.

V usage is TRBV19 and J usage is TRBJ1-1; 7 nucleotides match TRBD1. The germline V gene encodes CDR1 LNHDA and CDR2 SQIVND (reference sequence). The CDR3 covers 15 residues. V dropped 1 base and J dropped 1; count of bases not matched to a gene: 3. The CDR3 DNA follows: TGTGCCAGTAGTATAGGAAGACAGGGGAACACTGAAGCTTTCTTT. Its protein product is CASSIGRQGNTEAFF.

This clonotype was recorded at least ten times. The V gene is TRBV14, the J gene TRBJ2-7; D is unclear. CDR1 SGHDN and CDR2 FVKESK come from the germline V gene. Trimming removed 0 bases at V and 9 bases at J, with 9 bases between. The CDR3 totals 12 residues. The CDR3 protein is CASSQDRVGQYF. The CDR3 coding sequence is TGTGCCAGCAGCCAAGATAGAGTGGGGCAGTACTTC.

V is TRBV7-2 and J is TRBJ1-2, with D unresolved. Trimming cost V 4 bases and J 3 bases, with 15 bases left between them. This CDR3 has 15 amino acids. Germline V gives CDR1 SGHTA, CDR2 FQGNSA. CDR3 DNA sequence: TGTGCCAGCAGCTCCCAGCAGGTTACTTACTATGGCTACACCTTC. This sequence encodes CASSSQQVTYYGYTF.

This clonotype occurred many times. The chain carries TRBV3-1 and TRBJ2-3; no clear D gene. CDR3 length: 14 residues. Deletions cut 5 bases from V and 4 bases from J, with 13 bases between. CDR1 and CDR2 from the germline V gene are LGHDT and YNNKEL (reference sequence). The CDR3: CASSYLDRADTQYF. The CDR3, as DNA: TGTGCCAGCAGCTACCTGGACCGAGCAGATACGCAGTATTTT.

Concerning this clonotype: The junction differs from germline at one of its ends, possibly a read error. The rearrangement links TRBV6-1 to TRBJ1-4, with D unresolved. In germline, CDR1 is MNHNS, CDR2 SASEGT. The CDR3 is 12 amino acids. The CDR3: CASRETDEKLFF. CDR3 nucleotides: TGTGCCAGCAGGGAAACTGATGAAAAACTGTTTTTT.

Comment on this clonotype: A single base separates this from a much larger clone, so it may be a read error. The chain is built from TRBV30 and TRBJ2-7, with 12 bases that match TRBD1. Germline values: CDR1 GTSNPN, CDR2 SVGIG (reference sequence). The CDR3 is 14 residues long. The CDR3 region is CVWSWGQGAGEQYF. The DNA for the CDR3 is TGTGTCTGGAGTTGGGGACAGGGGGCAGGCGAGCAGTACTTC.

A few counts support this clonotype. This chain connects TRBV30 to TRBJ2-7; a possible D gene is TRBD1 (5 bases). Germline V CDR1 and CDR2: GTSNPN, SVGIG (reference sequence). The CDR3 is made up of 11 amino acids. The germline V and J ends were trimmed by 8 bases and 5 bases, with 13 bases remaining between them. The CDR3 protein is CAVATGNEQYF. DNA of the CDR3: TGTGCCGTCGCTACAGGTAACGAGCAGTACTTC. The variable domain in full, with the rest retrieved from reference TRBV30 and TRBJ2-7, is SQTIHQWPATLVQPVGSPLSLECTVEGTSNPNLYWYRQAAGRGLQLLFYSVGIGQISSEVPQNLSASRPQDRQFILSSKKLLLSDSGFYLCAVATGNEQYFGPGTRLTVT.

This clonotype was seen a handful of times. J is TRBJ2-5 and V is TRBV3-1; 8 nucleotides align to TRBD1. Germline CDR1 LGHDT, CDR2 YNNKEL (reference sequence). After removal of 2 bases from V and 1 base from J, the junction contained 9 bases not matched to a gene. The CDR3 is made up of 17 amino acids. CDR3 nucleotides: TGTGCCAGCAGCCAATCGCGGACAGGGAAACCCCAAGAGACCCAGTACTTC. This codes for CASSQSRTGKPQETQYF.

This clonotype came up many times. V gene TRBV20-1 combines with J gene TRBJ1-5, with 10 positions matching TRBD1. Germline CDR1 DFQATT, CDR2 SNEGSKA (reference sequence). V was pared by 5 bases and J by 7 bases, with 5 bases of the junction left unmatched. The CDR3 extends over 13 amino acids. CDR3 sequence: CSAGTGAGQPQHF. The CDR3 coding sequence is TGCAGTGCTGGGACAGGGGCCGGCCAGCCCCAGCATTTT.

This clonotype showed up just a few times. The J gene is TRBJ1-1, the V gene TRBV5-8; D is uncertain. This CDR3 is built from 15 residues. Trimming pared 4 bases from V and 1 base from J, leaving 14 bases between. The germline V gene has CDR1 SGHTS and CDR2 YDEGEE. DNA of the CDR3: TGTGCCAGCAGCCTTCTTGGACCGAGGAACACTGAAGCTTTCTTT. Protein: CASSLLGPRNTEAFF.

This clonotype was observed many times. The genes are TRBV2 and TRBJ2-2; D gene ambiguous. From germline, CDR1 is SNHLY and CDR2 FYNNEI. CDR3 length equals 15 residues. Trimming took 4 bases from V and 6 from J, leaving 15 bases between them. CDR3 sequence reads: CASSVSSQVAGELFF. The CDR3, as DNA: TGTGCCAGCAGTGTATCCTCCCAAGTCGCCGGGGAGCTGTTTTTT.

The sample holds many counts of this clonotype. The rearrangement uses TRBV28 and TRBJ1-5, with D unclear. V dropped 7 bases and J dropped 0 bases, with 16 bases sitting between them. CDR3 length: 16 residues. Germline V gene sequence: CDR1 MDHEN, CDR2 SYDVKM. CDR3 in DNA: TGTGCCAGCAACGTGGGGAGGGTCGGTAGCAATCAGCCCCAGCATTTT. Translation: CASNVGRVGSNQPQHF.

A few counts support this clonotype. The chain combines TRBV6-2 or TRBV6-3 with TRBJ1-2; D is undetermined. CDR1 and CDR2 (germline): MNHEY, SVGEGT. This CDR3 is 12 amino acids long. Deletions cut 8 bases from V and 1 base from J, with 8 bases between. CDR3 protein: CASREFNYGYTF. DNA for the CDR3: TGTGCCAGCCGAGAGTTTAACTATGGCTACACCTTC.

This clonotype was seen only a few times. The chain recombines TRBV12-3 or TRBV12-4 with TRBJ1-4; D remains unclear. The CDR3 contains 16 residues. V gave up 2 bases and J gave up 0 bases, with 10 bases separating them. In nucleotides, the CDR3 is TGTGCCAGCAGTTTAAGTCGGCTAACAACTAATGAAAAACTGTTTTTT. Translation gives CASSLSRLTTNEKLFF.

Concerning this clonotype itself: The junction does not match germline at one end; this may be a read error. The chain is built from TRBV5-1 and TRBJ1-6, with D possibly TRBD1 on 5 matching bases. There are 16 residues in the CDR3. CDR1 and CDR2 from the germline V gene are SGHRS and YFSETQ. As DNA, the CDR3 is TGTGCCAGCAGCTTGCTGGAGGAGGGGTATAATTCACCCCTCCACTTT. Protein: CASSLLEEGYNSPLHF.

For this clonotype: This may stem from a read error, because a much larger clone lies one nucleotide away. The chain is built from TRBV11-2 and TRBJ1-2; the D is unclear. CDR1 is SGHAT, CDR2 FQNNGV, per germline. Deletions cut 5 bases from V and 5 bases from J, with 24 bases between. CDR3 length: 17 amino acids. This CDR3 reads CASSNPTGRGMGYGYTF. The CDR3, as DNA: TGTGCCAGCAGCAATCCCACCGGACGGGGAATGGGGTATGGCTACACCTTC.

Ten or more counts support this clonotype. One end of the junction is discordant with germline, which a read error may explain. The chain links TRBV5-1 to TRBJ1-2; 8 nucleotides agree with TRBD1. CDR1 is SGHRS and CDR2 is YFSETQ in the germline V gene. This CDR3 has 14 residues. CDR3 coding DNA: TGTGCCAGCAGCCGGGGACAGGAATCCGCTGGCTACACCTTC. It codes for CASSRGQESAGYTF.

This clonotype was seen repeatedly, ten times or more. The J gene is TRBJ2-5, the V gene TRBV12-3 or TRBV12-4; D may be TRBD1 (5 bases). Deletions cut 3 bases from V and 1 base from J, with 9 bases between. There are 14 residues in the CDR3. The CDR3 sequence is CASSLMGPQETQYF. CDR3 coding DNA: TGTGCCAGCAGTTTGATGGGGCCCCAAGAGACCCAGTACTTC.

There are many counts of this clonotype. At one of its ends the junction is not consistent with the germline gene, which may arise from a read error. CDR3 DNA: TGTGCCAACAGTCCGGGATTCACAGATACGCAGTATTTT. Amino acid sequence: CANSPGFTDTQYF. V is TRBV27 and J is TRBJ2-3; tentatively, D is TRBD2 (5 bases). The CDR3 is made up of 13 amino acids. The germline V gene has CDR1 MNHEY and CDR2 SMNVEV (reference sequence).

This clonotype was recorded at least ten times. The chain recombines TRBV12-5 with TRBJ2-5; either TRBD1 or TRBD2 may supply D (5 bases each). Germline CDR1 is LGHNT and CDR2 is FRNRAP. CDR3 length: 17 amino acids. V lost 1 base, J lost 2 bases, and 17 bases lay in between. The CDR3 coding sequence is TGTGCTAGTGGTTTGGGGGGGACCAAGGGGAGTCAAGAGACCCAGTACTTC. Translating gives CASGLGGTKGSQETQYF.

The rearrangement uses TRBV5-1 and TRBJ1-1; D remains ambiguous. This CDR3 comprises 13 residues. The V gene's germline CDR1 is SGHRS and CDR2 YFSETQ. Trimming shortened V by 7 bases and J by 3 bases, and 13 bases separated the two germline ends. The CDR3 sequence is CASSSRPDTEAFF. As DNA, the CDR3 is TGCGCCAGCTCGTCCAGGCCCGACACTGAAGCTTTCTTT.